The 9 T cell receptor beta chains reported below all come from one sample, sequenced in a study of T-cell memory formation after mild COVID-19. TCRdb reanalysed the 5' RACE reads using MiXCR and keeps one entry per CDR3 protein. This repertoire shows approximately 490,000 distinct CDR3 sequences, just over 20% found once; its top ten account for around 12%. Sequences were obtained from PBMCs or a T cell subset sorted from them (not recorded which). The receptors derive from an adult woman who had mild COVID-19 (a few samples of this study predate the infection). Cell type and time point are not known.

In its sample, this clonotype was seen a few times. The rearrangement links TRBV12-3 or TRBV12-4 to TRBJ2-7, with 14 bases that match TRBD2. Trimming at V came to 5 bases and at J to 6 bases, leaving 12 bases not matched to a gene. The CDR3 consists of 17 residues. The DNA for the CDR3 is TGTGCCAGCAGTCCGGGACTAGCGGGGGTTGGGTACGGCGAGCAGTACTTC. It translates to CASSPGLAGVGYGEQYF.

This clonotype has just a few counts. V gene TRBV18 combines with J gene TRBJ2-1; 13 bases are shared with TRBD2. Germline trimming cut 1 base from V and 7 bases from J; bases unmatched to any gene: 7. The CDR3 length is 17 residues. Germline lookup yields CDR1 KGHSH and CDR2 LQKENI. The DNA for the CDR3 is TGTGCCAGCTCACCACTCAGGACTAGCGGGAGAGAAAATGAGCAGTTCTTC. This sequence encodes CASSPLRTSGRENEQFF.

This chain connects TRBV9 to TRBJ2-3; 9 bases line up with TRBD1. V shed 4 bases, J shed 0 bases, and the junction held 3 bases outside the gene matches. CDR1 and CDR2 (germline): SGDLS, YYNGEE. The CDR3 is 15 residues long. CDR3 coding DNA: TGTGCCAGCAGCCCGGACAGGGGAAGCACAGATACGCAGTATTTT. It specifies CASSPDRGSTDTQYF. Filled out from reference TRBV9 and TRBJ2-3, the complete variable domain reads DSGVTQTPKHLITATGQRVTLRCSPRSGDLSVYWYQQSLDQGLQFLIQYYNGEERAKGNILERFSAQQFPDLHSELNLSSLELGDSALYFCASSPDRGSTDTQYFGPGTRLTVL.

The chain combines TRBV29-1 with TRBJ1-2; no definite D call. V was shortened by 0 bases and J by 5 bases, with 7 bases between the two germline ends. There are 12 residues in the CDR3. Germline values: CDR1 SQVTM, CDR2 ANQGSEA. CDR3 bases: TGCAGCGTTGAAGAGGCCTTTTATGGCTACACCTTC. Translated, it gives CSVEEAFYGYTF. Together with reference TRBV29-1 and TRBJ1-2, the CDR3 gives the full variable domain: SAVISQKPSRDICQRGTSLTIQCQVDSQVTMMFWYRQQPGQSLTLIATANQGSEATYESGFVIDKFPISRPNLTFSTLTVSNMSPEDSSIYLCSVEEAFYGYTFGSGTRLTVV.

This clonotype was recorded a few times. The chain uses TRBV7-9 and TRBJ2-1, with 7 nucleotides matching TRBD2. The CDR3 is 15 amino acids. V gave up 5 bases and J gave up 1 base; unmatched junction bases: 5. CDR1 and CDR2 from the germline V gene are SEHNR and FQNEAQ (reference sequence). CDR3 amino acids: CASSLRRGSYNEQFF. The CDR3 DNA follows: TGTGCCAGCAGCCTTAGGCGGGGGTCCTACAATGAGCAGTTCTTC.

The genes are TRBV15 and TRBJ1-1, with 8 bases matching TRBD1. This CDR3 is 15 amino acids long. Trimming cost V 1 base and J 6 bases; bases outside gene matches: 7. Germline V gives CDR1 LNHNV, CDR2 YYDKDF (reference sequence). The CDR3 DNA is TGTGCCACCAGCAGAGGGACAGGGTTCACGGCTGAAGCTTTCTTT. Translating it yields CATSRGTGFTAEAFF.

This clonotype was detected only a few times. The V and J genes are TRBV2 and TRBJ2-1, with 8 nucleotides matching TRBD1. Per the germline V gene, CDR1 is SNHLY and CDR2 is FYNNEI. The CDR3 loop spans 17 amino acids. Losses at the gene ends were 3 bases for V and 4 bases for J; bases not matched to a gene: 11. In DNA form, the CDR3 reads TGTGCCAGCAGTGAGGGCAGGGGGCAGAATTTTTACAATGAGCAGTTCTTC. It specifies CASSEGRGQNFYNEQFF.

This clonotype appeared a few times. CDR3 amino acids: CSASWRSNTGELFF. As DNA, the CDR3 is TGCAGTGCTAGTTGGCGATCGAACACCGGGGAGCTGTTTTTT. This sequence joins TRBV20-1 and TRBJ2-2; no clear D gene. The CDR3 covers 14 residues. CDR1 is DFQATT and CDR2 is SNEGSKA in the germline V gene (reference sequence). The V end lost 3 bases, the J end lost 0 bases, and 8 bases lay between the germline ends.

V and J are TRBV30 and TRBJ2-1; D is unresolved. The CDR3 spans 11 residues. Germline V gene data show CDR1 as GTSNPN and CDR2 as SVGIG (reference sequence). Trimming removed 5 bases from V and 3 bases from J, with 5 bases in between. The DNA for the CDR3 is TGTGCCTGGGGGGACTACAATGAGCAGTTCTTC. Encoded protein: CAWGDYNEQFF. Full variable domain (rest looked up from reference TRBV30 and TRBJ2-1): SQTIHQWPATLVQPVGSPLSLECTVEGTSNPNLYWYRQAAGRGLQLLFYSVGIGQISSEVPQNLSASRPQDRQFILSSKKLLLSDSGFYLCAWGDYNEQFFGPGTRLTVL.